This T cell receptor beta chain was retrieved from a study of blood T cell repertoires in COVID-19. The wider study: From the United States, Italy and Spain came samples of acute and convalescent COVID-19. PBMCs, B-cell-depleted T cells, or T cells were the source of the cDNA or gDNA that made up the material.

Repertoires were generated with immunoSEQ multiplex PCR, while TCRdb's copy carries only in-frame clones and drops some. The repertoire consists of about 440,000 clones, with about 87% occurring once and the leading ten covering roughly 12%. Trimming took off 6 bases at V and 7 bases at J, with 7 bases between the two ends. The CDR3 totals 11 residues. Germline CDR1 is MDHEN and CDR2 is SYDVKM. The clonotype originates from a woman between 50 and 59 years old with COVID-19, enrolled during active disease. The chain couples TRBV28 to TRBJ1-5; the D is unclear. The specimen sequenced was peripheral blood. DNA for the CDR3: TGTGCCAGCAGCGACACCCAGCCCCAGCATTTT. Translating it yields CASSDTQPQHF.